This T cell receptor beta chain appears in the sequencing data of a study of T cells after yellow fever vaccination (dated by TCRdb to between 2019 and 2020). Turning to the overall study: The SMART-Seq v4 Ultra Low Input RNA kit was used to prepare libraries from fractions with low cell numbers. To follow T-cell clones before and after primary and booster YFV17D yellow fever vaccination, bulk TCR alpha and beta repertoires were sequenced over time. The cohort comprised two healthy male donors, one aged 18 to 29 and one aged 30 to 39 years. Blood was drawn at multiple timepoints before and after primary and secondary immunization, with bulk PBMC replicates and cell subsets isolated.

The treatment or condition label, as the study defines it: live attenuated yellow fever vaccine strain. At each blood-draw timepoint, two biological replicates of bulk PBMCs were obtained. A standard Ficoll-Paque protocol was used to isolate PBMCs from peripheral blood. TriZol was used to extract RNA from bulk PBMCs, from CD4 and CD8 fractions, and from dextramer-positive and dextramer-negative fractions. What the study reported, not specific to this receptor: Compared with the primary T-cell response, the secondary T-cell response was weaker but faster, peaking on day 5 rather than day 15. Only a couple of donors were included in the study, so the extent to which the findings can be generalized is limited. A small share of clonotypes was detected in both CD4 and CD8 compartments, with the overlap likely arising from convergent recombination. Computational filtering was needed because FACS-sorted repertoires could contain abundant contaminating clonotypes from the bulk population. After the booster, most of the clones that had expanded following primary vaccination were detected again (almost 98% of CD4 and around 90% of CD8), which suggests that memory was broadly maintained.

Looking up the germline V gene (reference sequence) yields CDR1 DFQATT and CDR2 SNEGSKA. Its CDR3 holds 13 amino acids, cysteine through phenylalanine. Of the read, only the CDR3 DNA is kept; its 39 bases are in frame from base 1. V is clipped by 1 base and J by 3 bases, and the sequence between their germline boundaries is 9 bases long. This clonotype has a count of ten or more. The antigen this receptor binds is unknown. Nothing much larger sits one base from this clone, and base qualities are not available. Synthesis of TCR cDNA relied on 5'RACE template switching, a step that introduced a universal primer site along with unique molecular identifiers. cDNA synthesis was primed from both the TCR alpha and TCR beta constant segments. Library amplification involved two PCR steps, and the second step added sample barcodes and sequencing adapters. Sequencing of libraries was done on Illumina HiSeq 2500 (2x100 bp) or NovaSeq (2x150 bp). Regarding the original processing steps: Reads were demultiplexed and collapsed into UMI consensus sequences with MIGEC, and V(D)J alignment was performed with MiXCR. Using edgeR on replicate PBMC samples, clonotypes were called vaccine-responding if FDR was below 0.01 and the log2 fold change was above 5 up to day 15. Each bulk clonotype was labeled CD4 or CD8 based on which sequenced repertoire, CD4 or CD8, contained the clonotype at higher abundance. TCRdb cleaned the public reads at Q25 with fastp, built clones with MiXCR and kept in-frame beta chains. Identical CDR3 protein sequences are pooled into one entry, listed with their most common genes and DNA. These V and J calls originate from TCRdb's pipeline instead of the authors' own analysis. The sample table records about 300,000 distinct CDR3 sequences; around 7% of these occur just once. In total, the top ten clones hold roughly a sixth of the sample.

The sequenced sample was PBMCs, obtained about 49 days after the first yellow fever vaccination. This clonotype was sampled from a man between 18 and 29 years old who received the YFV17D yellow fever vaccine. The receptor chain draws on TRBV20-1 and TRBJ1-2, with the identity of the D gene unclear. The CDR3 region: CSARVPSDYGYTF. The DNA is as follows: TGCAGTGCTAGAGTGCCTTCGGACTATGGCTACACCTTC.